Below, one TCR beta chain is given with its context. This entry belongs to a study of blood T cell repertoires in COVID-19. In the study overall: Collection of acute and convalescent COVID-19 samples took place in the United States, Italy and Spain.

There are 17 residues in the CDR3. From germline, CDR1 is WNHNN and CDR2 SYGVQD (reference sequence). Trimming took 0 bases from V and 0 from J; bases not matched to a gene: 5. This table comes from immunoSEQ multiplex PCR, and its TCRdb copy is limited to in-frame clones, with some not included. In the table there are roughly 300,000 clones, more than 75% of which are singletons. Allocation to cohorts depended on clinical history reported by the participants. Sequenced input: PBMCs or T cells enriched from blood (not recorded which). This clonotype was obtained from a woman between 18 and 29 years old who had recovered from COVID-19. The chain recombines TRBV10-1 with TRBJ2-5; 9 bases line up with TRBD1. This CDR3 reads CASSESLGTGNQETQYF. The CDR3 DNA sequence: TGCGCCAGCAGTGAGTCGTTGGGGACAGGGAACCAAGAGACCCAGTACTTC.